Shown below are 5 T cell receptor beta chains from a single sample sequenced in a study of PD-L1 blockade in urothelial cancer. Sequencing used immunoSEQ multiplex PCR; TCRdb keeps in-frame clones, though not all of them. Of 75,000 to 95,000 clones in the sample, around four fifths were seen once. This sample's time point: pretreatment peripheral blood. Sample: PBMCs, taken around atezolizumab (anti-PD-L1) treatment. These receptors all stem from a man aged 35 to 55 with urothelial cancer.

V is TRBV2 and J is TRBJ2-1; a weak D match, TRBD2 (6 bases). The germline CDR1 and CDR2 sequences are SNHLY and FYNNEI. Trimming shortened V by 0 bases and J by 4 bases, and 7 bases separated the two germline ends. The CDR3 totals 14 residues. The CDR3 region is CASSEAGGYNEQFF. DNA for the CDR3: TGTGCCAGCAGTGAAGCGGGAGGTTACAATGAGCAGTTCTTC.

The chain recombines TRBV7-3 with TRBJ2-2; tentative D call: TRBD2 (6 bases). V was clipped by 5 bases and J by 7 bases, with 11 bases between them. The CDR3 spans 13 residues. Germline V gene data show CDR1 as SGHTA and CDR2 as FQGTGA. CDR3 sequence (DNA): TGTGCCAGCAGCCCCGGGGGAGGCGGGGAGCTGTTTTTT. This translates into CASSPGGGGELFF. Full variable domain (rest looked up from reference TRBV7-3 and TRBJ2-2): GAGVSQTPSNKVTEKGKYVELRCDPISGHTALYWYRQSLGQGPEFLIYFQGTGAADDSGLPNDRFFAVRPEGSVSTLKIQRTERGDSAVYLCASSPGGGGELFFGEGSRLTVL.

The gene calls are TRBV6-1 and TRBJ2-1; perhaps TRBD2 as D (7 bases). Germline V lookup: CDR1 MNHNS, CDR2 SASEGT. The CDR3 is 16 residues long. V lost 2 bases to trimming and J lost 5 bases, with 16 bases between them. Here the CDR3 DNA reads TGTGCCAGCAGTGAACCGGGGGCGGGAGCCCACAATGAGCAGTTCTTC. This sequence encodes CASSEPGAGAHNEQFF.

The chain recombines TRBV7-6 with TRBJ2-5; weak D call: TRBD1 (6 bases). V was shortened by 5 bases and J by 7 bases, with 23 bases between the two germline ends. Germline CDR1 SGHVS, CDR2 FNYEAQ. The length of the CDR3 is 16 residues. The CDR3: CASSQTGNPGVGTQYF. As DNA, the CDR3 is TGTGCCAGCAGCCAAACAGGGAACCCCGGGGTAGGGACCCAGTACTTC.

The chain recombines TRBV19 with TRBJ2-1; 9 nucleotides line up with TRBD1. V gave up 5 bases and J gave up 6 bases; unmatched junction bases: 2. Per germline, CDR1 LNHDA and CDR2 SQIVND (reference sequence). This CDR3 has 13 residues. The CDR3 loop is CASSQTGGNEQFF. CDR3 coding DNA: TGTGCCAGTAGTCAGACAGGGGGCAATGAGCAGTTCTTC.